Below, one T cell receptor (beta chain) is given with its context. Profiled with immunoSEQ multiplex PCR; TCRdb holds only in-frame clones, not every one. This sample has about 2 million clones, with less than 95% found just once. The data originate from a study of shared clonotypes between healthy human individuals. Positively selected for CCR7, the CD45RO-negative cells used as naive CD8 cells excluded terminally differentiated effector memory CD45RA+ cells. This CDR3 is built from 13 residues. Germline CDR1 reads MNHEY; CDR2 reads SMNVEV (reference sequence). The ends were cut back, 6 bases at V and 2 bases at J, with 11 bases in the middle.

The rearrangement uses TRBV27 and TRBJ2-7; D uncertain. The sample consisted of naive CD8+ T cells sorted from blood. The source is a young man in good health. In DNA form, the CDR3 reads TGTGCCAGCAGGGGGTTTCCCACCTACGAGCAGTACTTC. Translating gives CASRGFPTYEQYF.